This entry lists 27 T cell receptor beta chains sequenced from one sample in a study of technical replicates of blood from a handful of donors. The method was immunoSEQ multiplex PCR; TCRdb's version includes in-frame clones alone and lacks a portion of them. The repertoire includes about 85,000 clones, roughly 94% of them detected once, and around 0.41% sits in the top ten. Specimen: T cells isolated from PBMCs. The receptors stem from a human donor in good health.

This chain uses TRBV14 with TRBJ2-1; D is possibly TRBD2 (5 bases). Per the germline V gene, CDR1 is SGHDN and CDR2 is FVKESK. The V gene lost 4 bases and the J gene lost 0 bases, with 16 bases spanning the gap. There are 17 residues in the CDR3. The DNA for the CDR3 is TGTGCCAGCAGCCCCTGGGGATGGGGAGTCTCCTACAATGAGCAGTTCTTC. Translated, it gives CASSPWGWGVSYNEQFF.

The rearrangement uses TRBV27 and TRBJ2-5; tentative D call: TRBD1 (5 bases). The CDR3 runs to 12 residues. Trimming pared 2 bases from V and 4 bases from J, leaving 5 bases between. The V gene's germline CDR1 is MNHEY and CDR2 SMNVEV (reference sequence). CDR3 DNA sequence: TGTGCCAGCAGTTTAAGGGGAGAGACCCAGTACTTC. Residues: CASSLRGETQYF.

V is TRBV9 and J is TRBJ2-1; TRBD2 matches 10 bases. V lost 0 bases, J lost 8 bases, and 2 bases stayed unmatched. Germline CDR1 SGDLS, CDR2 YYNGEE. This CDR3 contains 14 residues. The CDR3 loop reads CASSVGLAGDEQFF. The CDR3 DNA is TGTGCCAGCAGCGTAGGCCTAGCGGGAGATGAGCAGTTCTTC.

This clone has a single count. The genes are TRBV6-4 and TRBJ1-5, with D possibly matching TRBD1 (5 bases). Trimming took 4 bases from V and 5 from J, leaving 9 bases between them. The germline gives CDR1 MRHNA, CDR2 SNTAGT. CDR3 size: 13 residues. Here the CDR3 DNA reads TGTGCCAGCAGTGCAGGGAGGGATCAGCCCCAGCATTTT. Protein sequence: CASSAGRDQPQHF.

The chain recombines TRBV7-9 with TRBJ2-1, with 8 bases matching TRBD2. Germline V lookup: CDR1 SEHNR, CDR2 FQNEAQ (reference sequence). This CDR3 has 16 residues. J gave up 2 bases and V 0 bases, and 3 bases lay outside the gene matches. CDR3 coding DNA: TGTGCCAGCAGCTTAGCGGAGCGGGAGCCCTACAATGAGCAGTTCTTC. Translated: CASSLAEREPYNEQFF.

The CDR3 loop reads CASSPTSGYYNEQFF. The CDR3 region has the DNA TGTGCCAGCAGCCCGACTAGCGGGTACTACAATGAGCAGTTCTTC. The chain uses TRBV5-4 and TRBJ2-1; 10 bases are shared with TRBD2. Unmatched junction bases numbered 4, after V lost 4 bases and J lost 3 bases. This CDR3 spans 15 amino acids. Germline V CDR1 and CDR2: SGHNT, YYREEE (reference sequence).

The chain combines TRBV5-1 with TRBJ1-4, with D possibly TRBD1 on 5 matching bases. This CDR3 has 15 amino acids. The V end was cut by 4 bases, the J end by 8 bases, with 18 bases between. Germline loops: CDR1 SGHRS, CDR2 YFSETQ. The CDR3 reads CASSRNTGHQEKLFF. DNA of the CDR3: TGCGCCAGCAGCCGGAACACAGGACATCAGGAAAAACTGTTTTTT.

The V and J genes are TRBV4-3 and TRBJ2-5; 8 positions agree with TRBD1. Unmatched junction bases numbered 2, after V lost 1 base and J lost 1 base. CDR1 LGHNA and CDR2 YSLEER come from the germline V gene. This CDR3 is built from 15 residues. For the CDR3, the DNA is TGCGCCAGCAGCCAAGGGACAGGGTTCCAAGAGACCCAGTACTTC. It is translated as CASSQGTGFQETQYF.

The chain joins TRBV20-1 to TRBJ2-1; a possible D gene is TRBD2 (6 bases). Trimming removed 5 bases at V and 12 bases at J, with 8 bases between. Looked up from germline, CDR1 is DFQATT and CDR2 is SNEGSKA (reference sequence). The CDR3 loop spans 9 amino acids. Here the CDR3 reads CSAPGGQFF. The CDR3 bases are TGCAGTGCTCCCGGGGGGCAGTTCTTC.

Here the CDR3 reads CASSLARGRDTQYF. CDR3 nucleotides: TGTGCCAGCAGCTTGGCCAGGGGGCGGGATACGCAGTATTTT. V gene TRBV5-8 combines with J gene TRBJ2-3; 8 bases agree with TRBD1. The CDR3 sequence is 14 residues long. The trim removed 0 bases at V and 6 bases at J, leaving 3 bases unmatched. From germline, CDR1 is SGHTS and CDR2 YDEGEE. Combining the CDR3 with reference TRBV5-8 and TRBJ2-3 gives the whole variable domain EAGVTQSPTHLIKTRGQQATLRCSPISGHTSVYWYQQALGLGLQFLLWYDEGEERNRGNFPPRFSGRQFPNYSSELNVNALELEDSALYLCASSLARGRDTQYFGPGTRLTVL.

The rearrangement links TRBV29-1 to TRBJ1-1; D not certain. V lost 6 bases and J lost 0, with 14 bases in between. CDR3 length: 14 amino acids. Germline V CDR1 and CDR2: SQVTM, ANQGSEA. The CDR3 coding sequence is TGCAGCGTGGCCAACGGGTCACTGAACACTGAAGCTTTCTTT. Amino acid sequence: CSVANGSLNTEAFF.

The chain recombines TRBV9 with TRBJ2-1, with unresolved D. This CDR3 is built from 17 residues. Germline V lookup: CDR1 SGDLS, CDR2 YYNGEE. Trimming left V 0 bases short and J 0 bases short, with 13 bases between. The CDR3 spells CASSVGVGVSSYNEQFF. For the CDR3, the DNA is TGTGCCAGCAGCGTAGGAGTGGGCGTAAGCTCCTACAATGAGCAGTTCTTC. Full variable domain (missing parts from reference TRBV9 and TRBJ2-1): DSGVTQTPKHLITATGQRVTLRCSPRSGDLSVYWYQQSLDQGLQFLIQYYNGEERAKGNILERFSAQQFPDLHSELNLSSLELGDSALYFCASSVGVGVSSYNEQFFGPGTRLTVL.

The V and J genes are TRBV6-6 and TRBJ1-5, with no clear D. V dropped 4 bases and J dropped 0 bases, with 4 bases sitting between them. Germline V gives CDR1 MNHNY, CDR2 SVGAGI (reference sequence). This CDR3 has 13 amino acids. The CDR3 DNA sequence: TGTGCCAGCAGTTCCTATAGCAATCAGCCCCAGCATTTT. Translating it yields CASSSYSNQPQHF.

This clone appeared once. This chain joins TRBV4-2 and TRBJ1-1; a possible D gene is TRBD1 (5 bases). The CDR3 spans 15 residues. Germline-derived CDR1 and CDR2 are LGHNA and YNFKEQ. The V end lost 2 bases, the J end lost 5 bases, and 15 bases lay between the germline ends. CDR3 protein: CASSQHGGAGTEAFF. The CDR3 DNA reads TGTGCCAGCAGCCAACACGGCGGGGCCGGGACTGAAGCTTTCTTT.

The chain links TRBV2 to TRBJ2-3, with TRBD2 identical over 15 bases. J lost 4 bases, V lost 8 bases, and 4 bases had no gene match. CDR1 and CDR2 from the germline V gene are SNHLY and FYNNEI. The CDR3 contains 15 residues. This CDR3 is CASEGLAGGADTQYF. For the CDR3, the DNA is TGTGCCAGCGAGGGACTAGCGGGAGGAGCAGATACGCAGTATTTT.

The chain recombines TRBV9 with TRBJ2-5; 9 bases agree with TRBD1. V trimming: 0 bases; J trimming: 5 bases; junction bases outside the gene matches: 14. Per germline, CDR1 SGDLS and CDR2 YYNGEE. The CDR3 consists of 18 residues. The CDR3, as DNA: TGTGCCAGCAGCGTAGGCTGGTCTGGACAGGGGTATGAGGAGACCCAGTACTTC. It encodes CASSVGWSGQGYEETQYF.

The J gene is TRBJ2-1, the V gene TRBV30, with 14 bases matching TRBD2. Germline values: CDR1 GTSNPN, CDR2 SVGIG (reference sequence). Unmatched junction bases numbered 7, after V lost 4 bases and J lost 8 bases. The CDR3 contains 15 residues. The CDR3 loop reads CAWTPGTSGSYEQFF. CDR3 bases: TGTGCCTGGACCCCCGGGACTAGCGGGAGTTATGAGCAGTTCTTC.

On this clone: Other DNA sequences of this sample code for an identical CDR3. CDR3 nucleotide sequence: TGTGCCAGCAGCGTAGGAGGGTCAGATACGCAGTATTTT. Protein product: CASSVGGSDTQYF. The chain combines TRBV9 with TRBJ2-3; possibly TRBD2 for D (5 bases). CDR1 is SGDLS and CDR2 is YYNGEE in the germline V gene. The CDR3 has 13 amino acids. Trimming cost V 0 bases and J 4 bases, with 6 bases left between them.

The chain carries TRBV5-4 and TRBJ1-3; 8 nucleotides match TRBD1. The CDR3 sequence is 15 residues long. Unmatched junction bases numbered 4, after V lost 0 bases and J lost 5 bases. Germline assignment: CDR1 SGHNT and CDR2 YYREEE (reference sequence). CDR3 DNA sequence: TGTGCCAGCAGCTTGGATCCAGGGGGCCGAAACACCATATATTTT. It encodes CASSLDPGGRNTIYF.

Only one count was recorded for this clone. The V gene is TRBV7-8, the J gene TRBJ2-3; the match to TRBD2 covers 10 bases. J lost 5 bases, V lost 2 bases, and 4 bases had no gene match. CDR1 and CDR2 (germline): SGHVS, FQNEAQ. The CDR3 contains 15 residues. CDR3 loop: CASSLLAGEGDTQYF. DNA for the CDR3: TGTGCCAGCAGCTTACTAGCGGGAGAGGGAGATACGCAGTATTTT.

The chain uses TRBV18 and TRBJ2-7; TRBD1 matches at 9 bases. Trimming took 0 bases from V and 2 from J; bases not matched to a gene: 5. CDR3 size: 16 residues. CDR1 is KGHSH, CDR2 LQKENI, per germline. The chain's CDR3 is CASSPPMGTGTYEQYF. CDR3 sequence (DNA): TGTGCCAGCTCACCACCGATGGGGACAGGGACCTACGAGCAGTACTTC.

The chain has TRBV6-5 and TRBJ2-1; D not certain. V gave up 0 bases and J gave up 13 bases, with 13 bases separating them. Per the germline V gene, CDR1 is MNHEY and CDR2 is SVGAGI. The CDR3 spans 13 residues. The CDR3 here is CASSYSTTGAQFF. CDR3 DNA sequence: TGTGCCAGCAGTTACTCTACCACCGGAGCTCAGTTCTTC.

This chain uses TRBV29-1 with TRBJ1-1; 10 bases map to TRBD1. V was pared by 5 bases and J by 4 bases, with 10 bases of the junction left unmatched. From germline, CDR1 is SQVTM and CDR2 ANQGSEA. This CDR3 contains 15 residues. The chain's CDR3 is CSVSDRGRLATEAFF. CDR3 bases: TGCAGCGTTAGCGACAGGGGGCGCCTGGCCACTGAAGCTTTCTTT.

V gene TRBV5-4 combines with J gene TRBJ2-7; TRBD2 aligns across 10 bases. V trimming: 0 bases; J trimming: 0 bases; junction bases outside the gene matches: 3. Per germline, CDR1 SGHNT and CDR2 YYREEE (reference sequence). This CDR3 contains 16 residues. The CDR3 loop reads CASSLGTSGGSYEQYF. CDR3 nucleotides: TGTGCCAGCAGCTTGGGGACTAGCGGCGGCTCCTACGAGCAGTACTTC.

The chain combines TRBV30 with TRBJ2-2; D is unresolved. Looked up from germline, CDR1 is GTSNPN and CDR2 is SVGIG (reference sequence). V gave up 4 bases and J gave up 2 bases, with 11 bases separating them. The CDR3 loop spans 14 amino acids. The CDR3 loop is CAWIRQVNTGELFF. CDR3 bases: TGTGCCTGGATTCGCCAGGTTAACACCGGGGAGCTGTTTTTT.

V gene TRBV15 combines with J gene TRBJ2-7, with 7 bases lining up with TRBD2. There are 14 residues in the CDR3. Trimming took 4 bases from V and 3 from J; bases not matched to a gene: 6. Germline CDR1 and CDR2: LNHNV and YYDKDF (reference sequence). Here the CDR3 DNA reads TGTGCCACCAGCAAGGAGGGCGGGAGCTACGAGCAGTACTTC. Its translation: CATSKEGGSYEQYF.

The gene calls are TRBV25-1 and TRBJ2-2; 7 nucleotides line up with TRBD2. The CDR3 is 17 amino acids. J gave up 3 bases and V 5 bases, and 12 bases lay outside the gene matches. Per the germline V gene, CDR1 is MGHDK and CDR2 is SYGVNS. The CDR3 sequence: CASSQTSVRGYTGELFF. The CDR3 DNA follows: TGTGCCAGCAGTCAAACTAGCGTTCGAGGGTACACCGGGGAGCTGTTTTTT. Together with reference TRBV25-1 and TRBJ2-2, the CDR3 gives the full variable domain: EADIYQTPRYLVIGTGKKITLECSQTMGHDKMYWYQQDPGMELHLIHYSYGVNSTEKGDLSSESTVSRIRTEHFPLTLESARPSHTSQYLCASSQTSVRGYTGELFFGEGSRLTVL.